This T cell receptor beta chain was recorded in a study of blood T cell repertoires in COVID-19. Overall study context: The origin of the acute and convalescent COVID-19 samples was the United States, Italy and Spain. The cDNA or gDNA used as material had been derived from T cells, B-cell-depleted T cells, or PBMCs.

The CDR3 has 15 residues. Germline-derived CDR1 and CDR2 are MNHNY and SVGAGI (reference sequence). The V and J ends lost 6 bases and 1 base respectively, with 15 bases between them. Original data processing: Estimated nucleated cell counts came from reference gene primer amplification. TCRdb's table, derived via immunoSEQ multiplex PCR, lists solely in-frame clones and lacks some. For V, J and clone size, that table is used; D and trimming come from the DNA. The sample records hundreds of thousands of clones, about 85% being singletons. Input material: peripheral blood. The rearrangement joins TRBV6-6 to TRBJ1-1, with D possibly matching TRBD1 (5 bases). The source of this sequence is a man aged 18 to 29 with active or convalescent COVID-19. CDR3 DNA: TGTGCCAGCAGATCCCTCAGGGATGCGAACACTGAAGCTTTCTTT. Translated, it gives CASRSLRDANTEAFF.